The 21 T cell receptor beta chains listed next were all sequenced from one sample in a study of T cell repertoires in cytomegalovirus infection. One entry per CDR3 protein results from TCRdb running MiXCR on the reads. The sample includes 900,000 to 950,000 distinct CDR3 sequences, around 29% of them seen just once. What these receptors recognize is not known. The specimen was cultured CD8+ T cells from PBMCs, collected from culture after CMV antigen stimulation. These receptors came from a human donor in good health (CMV status not recorded). Some clones in this sample may be carry-over from other donors' samples.

About this clonotype: A read error is possible here, since a much larger clone lies one base away. The rearrangement links TRBV7-2 to TRBJ2-3; 8 bases are a match to TRBD2. The CDR3 has 17 amino acids. The germline gives CDR1 SGHTA, CDR2 FQGNSA. The CDR3 region has the DNA TGTGCCAACAGCTTAGCGAGGCGGGAGGTCAGGGCAGATACGCAGTATTTT. Residues: CANSLARREVRADTQYF.

This clonotype was picked up one time. The chain recombines TRBV5-1 with TRBJ2-1; TRBD2 aligns across 8 bases. Germline-derived CDR1 and CDR2 are SGHRS and YFSETQ. V trimming: 6 bases; J trimming: 13 bases; junction bases outside the gene matches: 9. This CDR3 region has 12 residues. The CDR3 nucleotides read TGCGCCAGCATGCCCTTTAGCGGGGACCAGTTCTTC. Protein sequence: CASMPFSGDQFF.

The genes are TRBV6-1 and TRBJ2-7; 7 bases are a match to TRBD1. V was pared by 5 bases and J by 7 bases, with 11 bases of the junction left unmatched. The CDR3 loop spans 14 amino acids. Looked up from germline, CDR1 is MNHNS and CDR2 is SASEGT. DNA for the CDR3: TGTGCCAGCAGTACCGGGACAGCCTTTTGGGAGCAGTACGTC. This encodes CASSTGTAFWEQYV.

This clonotype has only a few counts. In DNA form, the CDR3 reads TGTGCCAGCAGTTTAGCCCTCGACAGGTTCAATCAGCCCCAGCATTTT. Translation gives CASSLALDRFNQPQHF. The rearrangement uses TRBV12-3 or TRBV12-4 and TRBJ1-5; tentative D call: TRBD1 (6 bases). Trimming shortened V by 0 bases and J by 3 bases, and 12 bases separated the two germline ends. This CDR3 has 16 residues.

As concerns this clonotype: A read error is possible here, since a much larger clone lies one base away. The chain has TRBV7-2 and TRBJ1-2; TRBD1 might be the D (6 bases). Germline assignment: CDR1 SGHTA and CDR2 FQGNSA. The CDR3 extends over 15 amino acids. The CDR3 DNA reads TGTGCCAGCAGCTTAGTTGGGGGCTTTGCGTATGTCTACACCTTC. Translated: CASSLVGGFAYVYTF.

CDR3 coding DNA: TGTGCCGCTTCAGGGCAGACCCCTGAAGCTTTCTTT. Its protein is CAASGQTPEAFF. The rearrangement links TRBV7-3 to TRBJ1-1; maybe TRBD1 (5 bases). Germline V lookup: CDR1 SGHTA, CDR2 FQGTGA. The CDR3 has 12 amino acids. With 11 bases removed from V and 6 bases from J, the gap between germline ends came to 16 bases.

The chain joins TRBV19 to TRBJ1-5; no clear D gene. The germline V gene encodes CDR1 LNHDA and CDR2 SQIVND (reference sequence). V gave up 6 bases and J gave up 8 bases, with 17 bases separating them. The CDR3 length is 14 residues. The CDR3 DNA follows: TGTGCCAGTAGCTCCGACACGGAAAGGGAGCCCCAGCATTTT. Translated: CASSSDTEREPQHF.

DNA of the CDR3: TGTGCCACCGAATCCTTGGGAAACATTCAGTACTTC. Translation gives CATESLGNIQYF. The chain has TRBV7-4 and TRBJ2-4; D not certain. Looked up from germline, CDR1 is SGHVT and CDR2 is SQSDAQ. Trimming removed 10 bases at V and 6 bases at J, with 13 bases between. This CDR3 is 12 amino acids long.

V gene TRBV12-3 or TRBV12-4 combines with J gene TRBJ1-2, with unresolved D. The CDR3 consists of 14 residues. Trimming cost V 6 bases and J 6 bases, with 17 bases left between them. The CDR3 reads CASSSSGELDGYTF. In DNA, the CDR3 is TGTGCCAGCAGCTCCTCAGGTGAACTAGATGGCTACACCTTC.

The sample holds many counts of this clonotype. The chain uses TRBV7-8 and TRBJ2-2; TRBD1 might be the D (6 bases). With 5 bases removed from V and 1 base from J, the gap between germline ends came to 11 bases. The CDR3 totals 15 residues. Germline V gene data show CDR1 as SGHVS and CDR2 as FQNEAQ. The CDR3 reads CASSPSTGNTGELFF. The CDR3 DNA sequence: TGTGCCAGCAGCCCCTCGACAGGGAACACCGGGGAGCTGTTTTTT.

The chain uses TRBV4-1 and TRBJ2-1; 8 nucleotides line up with TRBD2. This CDR3 region has 17 residues. Germline V gene lookup returns CDR1 MGHRA and CDR2 YSYEKL. V was clipped by 0 bases and J by 5 bases; unmatched bases: 9. CDR3 in DNA: TGCGCCAGCAGCCAAGATCGGTACGGGGGGGCGGACAATGAGCAGTTCTTC. Translated: CASSQDRYGGADNEQFF.

For the CDR3, the DNA is TGTGCCAGCAGTGCGGACAGGGCCCCGGGTCAGCCCCAGCATTTT. Translated: CASSADRAPGQPQHF. The rearrangement uses TRBV12-3 or TRBV12-4 and TRBJ1-5; 8 bases map to TRBD1. Unmatched junction bases numbered 9, after V lost 5 bases and J lost 6 bases. This CDR3 region has 15 residues.

The gene calls are TRBV4-3 and TRBJ1-1; the D gene is possibly TRBD1 (5 bases). Trimming left V 4 bases short and J 1 base short, with 10 bases between. The V gene's germline CDR1 is LGHNA and CDR2 YSLEER. This CDR3 is 14 amino acids long. CDR3 protein: CASSRTTGNTEAFF. DNA for the CDR3: TGCGCCAGCAGCCGGACTACAGGGAACACTGAAGCTTTCTTT.

This clonotype was seen only a few times. The chain is built from TRBV7-9 and TRBJ1-1; no firm D call. The CDR3 covers 15 residues. V shed 0 bases and J shed 7 bases, with 15 bases lying between them. CDR1 and CDR2 from the germline V gene are SEHNR and FQNEAQ (reference sequence). The CDR3 reads CASSLAGGGLDEAFF. For the CDR3, the DNA is TGTGCCAGCAGCTTAGCGGGAGGAGGGTTGGATGAAGCTTTCTTT. The complete variable domain, with remaining parts taken from reference TRBV7-9 and TRBJ1-1, reads DTGVSQNPRHKITKRGQNVTFRCDPISEHNRLYWYRQTLGQGPEFLTYFQNEAQLEKSRLLSDRFSAERPKGSFSTLEIQRTEQGDSAMYLCASSLAGGGLDEAFFGQGTRLTVV.

The rearrangement joins TRBV19 to TRBJ2-7; D remains unclear. Germline V lookup: CDR1 LNHDA, CDR2 SQIVND (reference sequence). This CDR3 is 12 amino acids long. V lost 10 bases and J 5 bases, leaving 15 bases between the germline ends. CDR3 sequence (DNA): TGTGCCACCACCGTGGGGAAACACGAGCAGTACTTC. Encoded protein: CATTVGKHEQYF.

The genes are TRBV7-9 and TRBJ2-1; 10 bases agree with TRBD1. Germline CDR1 and CDR2: SEHNR and FQNEAQ (reference sequence). The CDR3 contains 18 residues. Trimming cost V 5 bases and J 3 bases; bases outside gene matches: 13. The CDR3 DNA sequence: TGTGCCAGCAGCCCCCCCCCGGGGACAGGGGAAAACTACAATGAGCAGTTCTTC. It yields the protein CASSPPPGTGENYNEQFF.

V usage is TRBV4-3 and J usage is TRBJ1-5; D ambiguous. Looked up from germline, CDR1 is LGHNA and CDR2 is YSLEER. V lost 0 bases, J lost 5 bases, and 20 bases lay in between. The CDR3 extends over 18 amino acids. DNA of the CDR3: TGCGCCAGCAGCCAAGAAAGAGGCCGGGGAAGACGGGATCAGCCCCAGCATTTT. It encodes CASSQERGRGRRDQPQHF.

The chain has TRBV14 and TRBJ2-3; D is undetermined. This CDR3 is 17 amino acids long. Germline V gene sequence: CDR1 SGHDN, CDR2 FVKESK. The V and J ends lost 3 bases and 1 base respectively, with 17 bases between them. This CDR3 reads CASSQSHRADRTDTQYF. CDR3 DNA sequence: TGTGCCAGCAGCCAGAGCCACAGAGCCGATCGCACAGATACGCAGTATTTT.

The J gene is TRBJ2-5, the V gene TRBV12-3 or TRBV12-4; unclear D gene. CDR3 length equals 13 residues. Trimming removed 4 bases at V and 3 bases at J, with 9 bases between. The CDR3 DNA follows: TGTGCCAGCAGTTCCATAGGAAAAGAGACCCAGTACTTC. It yields the protein CASSSIGKETQYF.

This clonotype has only a few counts. The V gene is TRBV2, the J gene TRBJ1-2; D remains unclear. This CDR3 region has 16 residues. The V end lost 1 base, the J end lost 5 bases, and 17 bases lay between the germline ends. Germline loops: CDR1 SNHLY, CDR2 FYNNEI. This chain's CDR3 is CASSEEAPLLQYGYTF. For the CDR3, the DNA is TGTGCCAGCAGTGAAGAGGCTCCTTTGCTCCAATATGGCTACACCTTC.

This clonotype was detected only a few times. The J gene is TRBJ1-2, the V gene TRBV9; 11 nucleotides match TRBD1. The ends lost 3 bases at V and 4 bases at J; junction bases unmatched: 5. The CDR3 sequence is 15 residues long. The germline CDR1 and CDR2 sequences are SGDLS and YYNGEE. CDR3 protein: CASSERTGGFYGYTF. The CDR3 DNA reads as TGTGCCAGCAGCGAGCGGACAGGGGGCTTCTATGGCTACACCTTC.